Presented here are 19 T cell receptor beta chains from one specimen sequenced in a study of T cells expressing NK-cell markers (TCRdb year 2020). The protocol used for the library was 5' RACE. Sequencing relied on an Illumina HiSeq 2000. One entry per CDR3 protein sequence results from the TCRdb reprocessing of the reads, with DNA left out. The sample's table covers around 550,000 distinct CDR3 sequences. The ten largest clones represent roughly 3.5% of the sample. The sequencing input was blood T cells: a sorted CD56 or NKG2C T cell subset, CD4+ or CD8+ T cells, or bulk PBMC T cells (not recorded which). The receptors shown here come from a man aged 18-30 years in good health. Donor details come from another sample of the same person, matched by shared clones.

This chain joins TRBV7-2 and TRBJ2-4; TCRdb's D call, TRBD1, is unchecked because there is no DNA. CDR1 and CDR2 from the germline V gene are SGHTA and FQGNSA. This CDR3 comprises 14 residues. The CDR3 spells CASSLGVSESIQYF.

The rearrangement uses TRBV18 and TRBJ2-7; without DNA, the TCRdb call of TRBD1 cannot be checked. Germline V gives CDR1 KGHSH, CDR2 LQKENI. CDR3 length: 16 residues. The CDR3 loop is CASSPRGTDHLYEQYF.

This chain joins TRBV24-1 and TRBJ2-5; TCRdb's D call of TRBD1 is untestable without DNA. This CDR3 has 14 amino acids. The germline V gene has CDR1 KGHDR and CDR2 SFDVKD. The CDR3 loop reads CATSVPGVRETQYF.

The genes are TRBV3-1 and TRBJ1-1; TCRdb lists TRBD1, though no DNA is available to test this call. CDR1 LGHDT and CDR2 YNNKEL come from the germline V gene (reference sequence). The CDR3 is made up of 12 amino acids. CDR3 sequence: CASSGGASEAFF.

The chain's CDR3 is CASSPSGTGRLEQYF. V is TRBV12-3 or TRBV12-4 and J is TRBJ2-7; no DNA is available, so the TRBD2 call from TCRdb remains unchecked. CDR3 size: 15 residues.

The chain recombines TRBV7-6 with TRBJ2-7; with no DNA, the TCRdb D assignment of TRBD2 cannot be verified. The CDR3 loop spans 15 amino acids. Germline V gives CDR1 SGHVS, CDR2 FNYEAQ. The CDR3 protein is CASSFLAGETYEQYF.

This sequence joins TRBV30 and TRBJ2-3; TCRdb gives TRBD2 as the D gene, but with no DNA this cannot be confirmed. The germline V gene encodes CDR1 GTSNPN and CDR2 SVGIG (reference sequence). The CDR3 runs 14 residues. The CDR3 sequence is CAWSVLAVWDTQYF.

The chain recombines TRBV10-3 with TRBJ2-2; without DNA, the TCRdb call of TRBD1 cannot be checked. CDR1 and CDR2 from the germline V gene are ENHRY and SYGVKD. This CDR3 region has 14 residues. The CDR3 spells CAISGGGVTGELFF.

The chain joins TRBV20-1 to TRBJ2-4. CDR3 length equals 12 residues. Per germline, CDR1 DFQATT and CDR2 SNEGSKA (reference sequence). CDR3 region: CSASGLGNIQYF.

The chain is built from TRBV12-3 or TRBV12-4 and TRBJ1-2; checking the TCRdb D call of TRBD1 is not possible without DNA. This CDR3 is built from 14 residues. The CDR3 protein is CASSLGTGFNGYTF.

CDR3 amino acids: CASSQIRDSRSYEQYF. The chain recombines TRBV7-9 with TRBJ2-7; the D call of TRBD1 rests on TCRdb alone, since no DNA is present to check it. CDR1 and CDR2 (germline): SEHNR, FQNEAQ (reference sequence). This CDR3 spans 16 amino acids.

The chain has TRBV20-1 and TRBJ2-1. The CDR3 has 13 residues. Germline CDR1 DFQATT, CDR2 SNEGSKA (reference sequence). CDR3: CSARDPIANEQFF.

The chain links TRBV7-8 to TRBJ2-5; TCRdb gives TRBD2 as the D gene, but with no DNA this cannot be confirmed. CDR1 and CDR2 (germline): SGHVS, FQNEAQ. The CDR3 runs to 14 residues. CDR3 residues: CASSPQGPQETQYF.

V gene TRBV20-1 combines with J gene TRBJ1-2. The CDR3 runs to 13 residues. The germline V gene has CDR1 DFQATT and CDR2 SNEGSKA (reference sequence). The CDR3 is CSARLRANYGYTF.

The rearrangement uses TRBV6-1 and TRBJ1-4; checking the TCRdb D call of TRBD1 is not possible without DNA. Germline V gene lookup returns CDR1 MNHNS and CDR2 SASEGT. This CDR3 is built from 14 residues. This CDR3 is CASSPGQWEEKLFF.

The chain couples TRBV11-2 to TRBJ2-5; the D call from TCRdb, TRBD2, cannot be confirmed without DNA. This CDR3 has 19 residues. The V gene's germline CDR1 is SGHAT and CDR2 FQNNGV. The chain's CDR3 is CASSLALSRLAEIQETQYF.

The chain couples TRBV24-1 to TRBJ1-2; checking the TCRdb D call of TRBD1 is not possible without DNA. The length of the CDR3 is 13 residues. Germline loops: CDR1 KGHDR, CDR2 SFDVKD. The CDR3 loop reads CATIRTGGDGYTF.

The V and J genes are TRBV28 and TRBJ2-1; TCRdb calls TRBD1, which cannot be checked without DNA. Germline assignment: CDR1 MDHEN and CDR2 SYDVKM. The CDR3 sequence is 13 residues long. The CDR3 sequence: CASRLSFGNEQFF.

V gene TRBV20-1 combines with J gene TRBJ2-5; checking the TCRdb D call of TRBD2 is not possible without DNA. The CDR3 sequence is 14 residues long. The germline V gene encodes CDR1 DFQATT and CDR2 SNEGSKA (reference sequence). CDR3 amino acids: CSARPGGPLETQYF.